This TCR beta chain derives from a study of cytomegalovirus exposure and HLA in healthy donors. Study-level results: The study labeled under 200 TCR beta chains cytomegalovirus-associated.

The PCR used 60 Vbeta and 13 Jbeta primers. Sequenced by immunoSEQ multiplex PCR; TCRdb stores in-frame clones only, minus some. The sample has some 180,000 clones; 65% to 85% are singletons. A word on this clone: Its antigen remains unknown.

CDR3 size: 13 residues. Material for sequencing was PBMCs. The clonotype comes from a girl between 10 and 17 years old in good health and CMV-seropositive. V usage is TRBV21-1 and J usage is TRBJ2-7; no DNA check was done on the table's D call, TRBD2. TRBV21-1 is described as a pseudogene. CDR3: CAPRGGRNYEQYF. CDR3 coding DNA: TGTGCCCCAAGGGGGGGACGGAACTACGAGCAGTACTTC.